A single sample gave rise to the 19 T cell receptor beta chains below, sequenced in a study of a mutant IDH1 vaccine in newly diagnosed glioma. Measured with immunoSEQ multiplex PCR; TCRdb has only the in-frame clones, and not every one. The table has around 24,000 clones, roughly 90% seen once; the top ten hold just over 9%. The time point is: baseline, week 1 (first vaccination visit). Stated treatment: pre-vaccination baseline after standard-of-care therapy. Material: PBMCs, obtained from a glioma patient treated with radiotherapy, temozolomide or both. Receptors originate from a man aged 30 to 45 with glioma.

The chain recombines TRBV30 with TRBJ1-2; no definite D call. The V end was cut by 4 bases, the J end by 8 bases, with 14 bases between. The CDR3 length is 12 residues. Germline CDR1 and CDR2: GTSNPN and SVGIG (reference sequence). The CDR3 DNA sequence: TGTGCCTGGACCTGGACTGGAGGGGGCTACACCTTC. Residues: CAWTWTGGGYTF.

The genes are TRBV11-2 and TRBJ2-4, with unresolved D. The CDR3 loop spans 11 amino acids. Germline values: CDR1 SGHAT, CDR2 FQNNGV. The germline V and J ends were trimmed by 2 bases and 8 bases, with 4 bases remaining between them. CDR3 coding DNA: TGTGCCAGCAGCTTATCGGACATTCAGTACTTC. Protein sequence: CASSLSDIQYF.

The chain links TRBV6-5 to TRBJ2-7; no firm D call. CDR1 and CDR2 (germline): MNHEY, SVGAGI. The CDR3 sequence is 15 residues long. V was trimmed by 7 bases and J by 3 bases, leaving 19 bases between them. Written as DNA, the CDR3 is TGTGCCAGCATTCGACCGGCGGAATCGAACTACGAGCAGTACTTC. It is translated as CASIRPAESNYEQYF.

This sequence joins TRBV6-1 and TRBJ2-5; D gene ambiguous. CDR1 and CDR2 from the germline V gene are MNHNS and SASEGT. V was cut by 6 bases and J by 9 bases, with 8 bases left in between. The CDR3 is 10 residues long. This CDR3 reads CASSHPSQYF. As DNA, the CDR3 is TGTGCCAGCAGCCATCCCTCCCAGTACTTC.

The count of this clone is one. The chain combines TRBV20-1 with TRBJ1-1, with a possible D match to TRBD1 (6 bases). Per the germline V gene, CDR1 is DFQATT and CDR2 is SNEGSKA (reference sequence). The CDR3 is made up of 11 amino acids. V lost 8 bases and J lost 1, with 8 bases in between. The DNA for the CDR3 is TGCAGTTCGACAGGGAACACTGAAGCTTTCTTT. Protein: CSSTGNTEAFF.

This rearrangement joins TRBV6-1 to TRBJ2-5; a possible D gene is TRBD2 (7 bases). V gave up 2 bases and J gave up 5 bases, with 15 bases separating them. Germline V gene data show CDR1 as MNHNS and CDR2 as SASEGT. CDR3 length equals 15 residues. The CDR3: CASSESRGARETQYF. CDR3 in DNA: TGTGCCAGCAGTGAAAGTCGGGGGGCGCGGGAGACCCAGTACTTC.

The V call is TRBV19, the J call TRBJ1-1; 10 positions agree with TRBD1. There are 14 residues in the CDR3. Germline assignment: CDR1 LNHDA and CDR2 SQIVND (reference sequence). After removal of 10 bases from V and 5 bases from J, the junction contained 10 bases not matched to a gene. The CDR3 DNA is TGTGCCACCTTGAGACAGGGGGCTGTTACTGAAGCTTTCTTT. It codes for CATLRQGAVTEAFF.

CDR3 region: CASSSGPTPYEQYF. The CDR3 nucleotides are TGTGCCAGCAGTTCAGGACCAACACCCTACGAGCAGTACTTC. This sequence joins TRBV6-8 and TRBJ2-7; no clear D. Trimming pared 4 bases from V and 2 bases from J, leaving 12 bases between. CDR1 and CDR2 from the germline V gene are MNHGY and SAAAGT. The CDR3 loop spans 14 amino acids.

CDR3 residues: CACDRERIYEQYF. The DNA of the CDR3 is TGTGCCTGTGACAGGGAAAGGATATACGAGCAGTACTTC. The rearrangement links TRBV30 to TRBJ2-7; 7 bases fit TRBD1. This CDR3 contains 13 residues. V was clipped by 6 bases and J by 4 bases; unmatched bases: 9. Germline lookup yields CDR1 GTSNPN and CDR2 SVGIG (reference sequence). The entire variable domain, with the rest obtained from reference TRBV30 and TRBJ2-7, is as follows: SQTIHQWPATLVQPVGSPLSLECTVEGTSNPNLYWYRQAAGRGLQLLFYSVGIGQISSEVPQNLSASRPQDRQFILSSKKLLLSDSGFYLCACDRERIYEQYFGPGTRLTVT.

The genes are TRBV6-5 and TRBJ1-2; 7 bases map to TRBD1. Germline V gene lookup returns CDR1 MNHEY and CDR2 SVGAGI. V shed 5 bases, J shed 1 base, and the junction held 4 bases outside the gene matches. CDR3 size: 14 residues. CDR3 in DNA: TGTGCCAGCAGTCGACAGGGCCGTAACTATGGCTACACCTTC. Encoded protein: CASSRQGRNYGYTF.

The V and J genes are TRBV29-1 and TRBJ2-2, with TRBD1 matching 10 bases. J was trimmed by 4 bases and V by 1 base; bases with no gene match: 3. CDR3 length: 15 residues. Germline CDR1 reads SQVTM; CDR2 reads ANQGSEA. The CDR3 is CSVEAGTGATGELFF. The CDR3, as DNA: TGCAGCGTTGAAGCCGGGACAGGGGCCACCGGGGAGCTGTTTTTT.

This rearrangement joins TRBV19 to TRBJ2-4; 7 nucleotides agree with TRBD1. Germline CDR1 and CDR2: LNHDA and SQIVND (reference sequence). V dropped 3 bases and J dropped 8; count of bases not matched to a gene: 10. This CDR3 has 15 amino acids. CDR3 loop: CASSIARGKGYIQYF. DNA for the CDR3: TGTGCCAGTAGTATCGCCAGGGGGAAGGGATACATTCAGTACTTC.

The chain recombines TRBV4-1 with TRBJ1-6; TRBD1 matches at 7 bases. CDR3 size: 13 residues. V shed 3 bases, J shed 8 bases, and the junction held 1 base outside the gene matches. Germline lookup yields CDR1 MGHRA and CDR2 YSYEKL. The DNA for the CDR3 is TGCGCCAGCAGCCAGGGACAGTATTCACCCCTCCACTTT. Translating it yields CASSQGQYSPLHF.

The chain employs TRBV6-6 and TRBJ2-2; possibly TRBD1 for D (6 bases). V lost 0 bases and J lost 7, with 12 bases in between. Germline V lookup: CDR1 MNHNY, CDR2 SVGAGI (reference sequence). This CDR3 contains 15 residues. This CDR3 is CASSYSSQGSGELFF. The DNA for the CDR3 is TGTGCCAGCAGTTACTCCTCACAGGGTAGCGGGGAGCTGTTTTTT.

The chain uses TRBV19 and TRBJ2-3; D is possibly TRBD1 (7 bases). The V gene lost 3 bases and the J gene lost 4 bases, with 20 bases spanning the gap. Looked up from germline, CDR1 is LNHDA and CDR2 is SQIVND (reference sequence). The CDR3 extends over 17 amino acids. The CDR3 spells CASSIPRTQGEADTQYF. In nucleotides, the CDR3 is TGTGCCAGTAGTATTCCCCGGACTCAGGGGGAGGCAGATACGCAGTATTTT.

The CDR3 protein is CASSSGAYNEQFF. CDR3 coding DNA: TGTGCCAGTAGTTCCGGGGCCTACAATGAGCAGTTCTTC. This chain joins TRBV19 and TRBJ2-1; maybe TRBD2 (5 bases). Germline loops: CDR1 LNHDA, CDR2 SQIVND (reference sequence). This CDR3 is 13 amino acids long. Trimming took 5 bases from V and 2 from J, leaving 7 bases between them. The full variable domain, in which reference TRBV19 and TRBJ2-1 provide the parts outside the CDR3, is DGGITQSPKYLFRKEGQNVTLSCEQNLNHDAMYWYRQDPGQGLRLIYYSQIVNDFQKGDIAEGYSVSREKKESFPLTVTSAQKNPTAFYLCASSSGAYNEQFFGPGTRLTVL.

V is TRBV6-6 and J is TRBJ2-2; D might be TRBD1 (5 bases). The length of the CDR3 is 15 residues. Trimming removed 6 bases from V and 1 base from J, with 12 bases in between. Germline V CDR1 and CDR2: MNHNY, SVGAGI (reference sequence). DNA for the CDR3: TGTGCCAGCAGCCTAAGGCAGGGGAACACCGGGGAGCTGTTTTTT. Translating gives CASSLRQGNTGELFF.

The chain joins TRBV7-9 to TRBJ1-4, with 8 nucleotides matching TRBD1. This CDR3 contains 14 residues. The ends lost 4 bases at V and 8 bases at J; junction bases unmatched: 6. Germline-derived CDR1 and CDR2 are SEHNR and FQNEAQ (reference sequence). CDR3 protein: CASSYGQGGEKLFF. The DNA for the CDR3 is TGTGCCAGCAGCTACGGACAGGGTGGGGAAAAACTGTTTTTT.

The chain employs TRBV9 and TRBJ2-1, with D possibly TRBD2 on 9 matching bases. Deletions cut 4 bases from V and 6 bases from J, with 17 bases between. This CDR3 comprises 15 residues. Germline V CDR1 and CDR2: SGDLS, YYNGEE. CDR3 nucleotides: TGTGCCAGCAGCCCAGGGGGCGGGAGGGCCAATGAGCAGTTCTTC. Residues: CASSPGGGRANEQFF.